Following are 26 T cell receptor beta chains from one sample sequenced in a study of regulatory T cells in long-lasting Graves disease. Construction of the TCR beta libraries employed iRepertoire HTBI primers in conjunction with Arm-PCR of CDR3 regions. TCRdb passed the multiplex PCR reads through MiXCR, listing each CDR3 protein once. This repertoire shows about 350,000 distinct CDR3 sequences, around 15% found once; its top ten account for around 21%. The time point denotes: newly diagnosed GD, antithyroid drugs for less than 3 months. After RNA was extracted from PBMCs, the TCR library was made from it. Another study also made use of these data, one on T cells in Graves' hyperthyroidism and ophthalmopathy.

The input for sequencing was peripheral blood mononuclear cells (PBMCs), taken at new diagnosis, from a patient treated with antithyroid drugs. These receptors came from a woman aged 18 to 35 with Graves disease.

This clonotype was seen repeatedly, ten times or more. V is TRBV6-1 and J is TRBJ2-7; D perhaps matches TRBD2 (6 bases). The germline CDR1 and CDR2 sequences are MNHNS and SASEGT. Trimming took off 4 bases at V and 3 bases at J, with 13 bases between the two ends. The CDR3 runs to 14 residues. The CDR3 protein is CASSAVEGGYEQYF. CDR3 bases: TGTGCCAGCAGTGCTGTTGAGGGAGGCTACGAGCAGTACTTC.

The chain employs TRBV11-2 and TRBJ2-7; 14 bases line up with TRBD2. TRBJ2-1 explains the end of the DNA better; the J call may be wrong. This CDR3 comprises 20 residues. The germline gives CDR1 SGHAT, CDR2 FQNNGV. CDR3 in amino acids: CASSSQLGTSGGPGSSEQFF. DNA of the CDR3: TGTGCCAGCAGCTCCCAACTGGGGACTAGCGGGGGACCCGGGTCCAGTGAGCAGTTCTTC.

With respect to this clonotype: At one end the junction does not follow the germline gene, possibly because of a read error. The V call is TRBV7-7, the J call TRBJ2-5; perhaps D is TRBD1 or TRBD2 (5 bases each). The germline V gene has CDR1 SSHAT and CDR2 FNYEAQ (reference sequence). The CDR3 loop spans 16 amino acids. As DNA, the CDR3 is TGTGCTAGCAGCTTAGGCCGGACAACCCGGGGAGAGACCCAGTACTTC. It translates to CASSLGRTTRGETQYF.

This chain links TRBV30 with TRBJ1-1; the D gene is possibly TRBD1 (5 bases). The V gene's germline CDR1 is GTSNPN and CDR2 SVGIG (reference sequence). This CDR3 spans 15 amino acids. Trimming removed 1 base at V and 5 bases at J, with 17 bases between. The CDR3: CAWSGGSPAGTEAFF. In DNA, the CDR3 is TGTGCCTGGAGTGGGGGGTCACCAGCTGGGACTGAAGCTTTCTTT. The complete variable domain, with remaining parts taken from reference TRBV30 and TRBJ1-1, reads SQTIHQWPATLVQPVGSPLSLECTVEGTSNPNLYWYRQAAGRGLQLLFYSVGIGQISSEVPQNLSASRPQDRQFILSSKKLLLSDSGFYLCAWSGGSPAGTEAFFGQGTRLTVV.

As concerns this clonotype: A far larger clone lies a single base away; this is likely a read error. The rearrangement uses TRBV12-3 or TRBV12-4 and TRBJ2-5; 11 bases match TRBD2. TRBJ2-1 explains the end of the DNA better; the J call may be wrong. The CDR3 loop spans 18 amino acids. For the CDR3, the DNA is TGTGCCAGCAGCCTCGAGTGGGGAACTAGCGGGAGCGGGAATGAGCAGTTCTTC. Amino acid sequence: CASSLEWGTSGSGNEQFF.

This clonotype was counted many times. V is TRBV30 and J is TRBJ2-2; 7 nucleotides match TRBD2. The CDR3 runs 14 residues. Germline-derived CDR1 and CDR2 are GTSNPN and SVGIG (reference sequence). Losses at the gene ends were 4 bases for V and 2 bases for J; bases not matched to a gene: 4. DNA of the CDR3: TGTGCCTGGACGAGCGGGGTTAACACCGGGGAGCTGTTTTTT. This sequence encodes CAWTSGVNTGELFF.

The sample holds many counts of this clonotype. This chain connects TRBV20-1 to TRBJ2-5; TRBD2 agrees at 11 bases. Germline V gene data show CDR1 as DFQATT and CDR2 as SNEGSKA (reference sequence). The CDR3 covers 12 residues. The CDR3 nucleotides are TGCAGCGCGGGGACTAGCGGAGAGACCCAGTACTTC. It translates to CSAGTSGETQYF.

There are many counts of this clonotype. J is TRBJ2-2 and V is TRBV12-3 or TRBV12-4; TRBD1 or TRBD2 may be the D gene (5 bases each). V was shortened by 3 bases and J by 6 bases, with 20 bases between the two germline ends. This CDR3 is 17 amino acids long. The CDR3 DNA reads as TGTGCCAGCAGTTTTCGGGTCGGGCCGATGGGGGCCGGGGAGCTGTTTTTT. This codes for CASSFRVGPMGAGELFF.

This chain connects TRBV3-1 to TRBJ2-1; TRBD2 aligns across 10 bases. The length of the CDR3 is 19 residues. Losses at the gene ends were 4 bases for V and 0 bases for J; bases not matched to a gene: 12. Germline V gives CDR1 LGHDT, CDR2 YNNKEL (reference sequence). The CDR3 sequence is CASSPYLAGVPSSYNEQFF. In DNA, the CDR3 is TGTGCCAGCAGCCCCTACCTAGCGGGGGTTCCAAGCTCCTACAATGAGCAGTTCTTC.

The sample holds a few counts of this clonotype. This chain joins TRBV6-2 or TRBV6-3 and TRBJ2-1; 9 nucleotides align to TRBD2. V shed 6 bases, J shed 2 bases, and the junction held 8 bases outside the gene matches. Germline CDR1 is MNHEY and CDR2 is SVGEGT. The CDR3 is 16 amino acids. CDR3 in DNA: TGTGCCAGCAGACCTAGCGGGGATGTAGCCTACAATGAGCAGTTCTTC. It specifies CASRPSGDVAYNEQFF.

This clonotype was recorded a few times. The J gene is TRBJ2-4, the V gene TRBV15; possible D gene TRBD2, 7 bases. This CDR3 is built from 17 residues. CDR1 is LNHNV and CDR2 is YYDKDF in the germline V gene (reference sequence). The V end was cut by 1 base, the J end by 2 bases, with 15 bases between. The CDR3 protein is CATSRVVGGAPKNIQYF. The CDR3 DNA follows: TGTGCCACCAGCAGAGTAGTTGGGGGGGCACCCAAAAACATTCAGTACTTC.

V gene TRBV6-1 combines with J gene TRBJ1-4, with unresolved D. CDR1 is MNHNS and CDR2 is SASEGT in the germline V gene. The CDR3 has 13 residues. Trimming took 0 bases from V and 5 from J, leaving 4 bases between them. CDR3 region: CASSEAYNEKLFF. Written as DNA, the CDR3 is TGTGCCAGCAGTGAAGCGTACAATGAAAAACTGTTTTTT.

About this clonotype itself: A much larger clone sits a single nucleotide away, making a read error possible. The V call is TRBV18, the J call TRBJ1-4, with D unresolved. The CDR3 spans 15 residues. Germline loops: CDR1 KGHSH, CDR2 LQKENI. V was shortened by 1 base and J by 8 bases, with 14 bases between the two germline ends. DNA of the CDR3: TGTGCCAGCTCACCACGGACTGCGCGCGCCGAAAAACTGTTTTTT. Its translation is CASSPRTARAEKLFF.

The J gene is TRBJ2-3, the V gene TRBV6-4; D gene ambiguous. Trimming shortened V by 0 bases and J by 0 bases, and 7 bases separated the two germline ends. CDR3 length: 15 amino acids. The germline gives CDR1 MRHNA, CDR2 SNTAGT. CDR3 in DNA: TGTGCCAGCAGTGACTCGGTGGGTAGCACAGATACGCAGTATTTT. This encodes CASSDSVGSTDTQYF.

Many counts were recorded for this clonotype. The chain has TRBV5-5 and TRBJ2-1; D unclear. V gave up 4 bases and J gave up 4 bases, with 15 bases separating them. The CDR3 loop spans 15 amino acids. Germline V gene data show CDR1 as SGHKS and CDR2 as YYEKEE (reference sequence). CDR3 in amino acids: CASSPATPGYNEQFF. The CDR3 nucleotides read TGTGCCAGCAGCCCCGCAACCCCCGGATACAATGAGCAGTTCTTC. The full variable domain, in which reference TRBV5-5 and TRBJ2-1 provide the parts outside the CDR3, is DAGVTQSPTHLIKTRGQQVTLRCSPISGHKSVSWYQQVLGQGPQFIFQYYEKEERGRGNFPDRFSARQFPNYSSELNVNALLLGDSALYLCASSPATPGYNEQFFGPGTRLTVL.

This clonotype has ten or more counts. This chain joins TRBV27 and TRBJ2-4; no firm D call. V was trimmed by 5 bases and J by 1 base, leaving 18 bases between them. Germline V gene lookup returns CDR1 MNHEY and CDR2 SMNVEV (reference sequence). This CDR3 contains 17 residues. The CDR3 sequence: CASSILGQVGAKNIQYF. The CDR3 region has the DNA TGTGCCAGCAGTATCCTAGGGCAGGTGGGGGCCAAAAACATTCAGTACTTC.

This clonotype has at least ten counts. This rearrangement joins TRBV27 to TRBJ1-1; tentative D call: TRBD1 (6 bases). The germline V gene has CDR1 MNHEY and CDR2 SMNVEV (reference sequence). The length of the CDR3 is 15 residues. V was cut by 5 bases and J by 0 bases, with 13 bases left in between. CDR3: CASSGLGGLNTEAFF. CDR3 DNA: TGTGCCAGCAGTGGACTGGGGGGCCTGAACACTGAAGCTTTCTTT.

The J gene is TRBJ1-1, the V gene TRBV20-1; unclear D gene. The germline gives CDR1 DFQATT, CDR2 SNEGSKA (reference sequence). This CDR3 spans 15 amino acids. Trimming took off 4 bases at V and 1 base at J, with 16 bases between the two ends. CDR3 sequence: CSAKEAGYGNTEAFF. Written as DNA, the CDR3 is TGCAGTGCTAAGGAGGCTGGCTACGGGAACACTGAAGCTTTCTTT.

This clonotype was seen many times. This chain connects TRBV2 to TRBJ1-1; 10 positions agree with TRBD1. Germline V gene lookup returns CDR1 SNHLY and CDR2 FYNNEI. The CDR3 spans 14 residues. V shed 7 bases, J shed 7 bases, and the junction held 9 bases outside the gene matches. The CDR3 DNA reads TGTGCCAGCATTGTGGACAGGGGGAAGGTTGAAGCTTTCTTT. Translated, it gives CASIVDRGKVEAFF.

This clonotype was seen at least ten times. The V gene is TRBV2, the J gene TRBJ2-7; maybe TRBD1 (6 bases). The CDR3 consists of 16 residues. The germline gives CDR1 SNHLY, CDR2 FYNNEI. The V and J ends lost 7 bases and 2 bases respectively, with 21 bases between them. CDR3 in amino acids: CASILESGTPTYEQYF. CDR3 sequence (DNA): TGTGCCAGCATCCTTGAATCCGGGACACCAACCTACGAGCAGTACTTC.

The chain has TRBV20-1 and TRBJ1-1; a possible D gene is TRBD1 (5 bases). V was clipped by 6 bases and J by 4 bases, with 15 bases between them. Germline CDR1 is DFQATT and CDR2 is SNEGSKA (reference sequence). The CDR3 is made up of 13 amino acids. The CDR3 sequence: CSASRAQGTEAFF. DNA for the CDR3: TGCAGTGCAAGCCGGGCCCAGGGCACTGAAGCTTTCTTT.

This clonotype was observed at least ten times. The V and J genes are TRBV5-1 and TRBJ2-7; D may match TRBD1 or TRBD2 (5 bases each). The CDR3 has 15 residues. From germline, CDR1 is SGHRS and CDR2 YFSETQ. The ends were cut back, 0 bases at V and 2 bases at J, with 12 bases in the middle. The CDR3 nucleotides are TGCGCCAGCAGCTTGGGACGGGGCATCGCCTACGAGCAGTACTTC. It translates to CASSLGRGIAYEQYF.

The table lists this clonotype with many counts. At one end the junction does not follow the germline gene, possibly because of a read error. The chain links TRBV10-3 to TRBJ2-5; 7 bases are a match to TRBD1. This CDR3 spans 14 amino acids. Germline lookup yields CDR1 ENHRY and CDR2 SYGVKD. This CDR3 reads CAISELNRDSGVKF. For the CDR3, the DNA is TGTGCCATCAGTGAGCTAAACCGGGACAGTGGGGTAAAATTC.

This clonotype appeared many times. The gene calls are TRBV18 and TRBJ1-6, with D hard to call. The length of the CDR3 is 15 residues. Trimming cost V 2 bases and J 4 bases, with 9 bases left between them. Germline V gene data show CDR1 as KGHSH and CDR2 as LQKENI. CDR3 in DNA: TGTGCCAGCTCACCATCGGCAGATTATAATTCACCCCTCCACTTT. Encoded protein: CASSPSADYNSPLHF. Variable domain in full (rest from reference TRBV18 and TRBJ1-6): NAGVMQNPRHLVRRRGQEARLRCSPMKGHSHVYWYRQLPEEGLKFMVYLQKENIIDESGMPKERFSAEFPKEGPSILRIQQVVRGDSAAYFCASSPSADYNSPLHFGNGTRLTVT.

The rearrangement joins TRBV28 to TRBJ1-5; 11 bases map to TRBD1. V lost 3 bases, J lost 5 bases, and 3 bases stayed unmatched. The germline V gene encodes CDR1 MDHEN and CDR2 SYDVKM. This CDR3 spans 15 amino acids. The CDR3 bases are TGTGCCAGCAGTTTGGACAGGGGGCGGCATCAGCCCCAGCATTTT. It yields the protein CASSLDRGRHQPQHF.

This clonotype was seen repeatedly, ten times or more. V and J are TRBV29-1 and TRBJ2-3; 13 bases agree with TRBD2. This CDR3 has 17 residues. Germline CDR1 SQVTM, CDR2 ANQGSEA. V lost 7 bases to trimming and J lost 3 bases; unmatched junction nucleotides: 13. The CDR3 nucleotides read TGCAGCGCACGGGGACTAGCGGGAATCGCGGGTACAGATACGCAGTATTTT. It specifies CSARGLAGIAGTDTQYF.